Listed below are T cell receptor beta chains from one sample, sequenced in a study of OX40 agonist ivuxolimab in advanced cancers. TCRdb's table, derived via immunoSEQ multiplex PCR, lists solely in-frame clones and lacks some. The sample includes about 81,000 clones, roughly four fifths of them seen just once. Specimen: CD4+ or CD8+ T cells sorted from blood, collected in a trial of the OX40 agonist ivuxolimab. These receptors originate from an adult with an advanced solid tumor such as melanoma, head and neck, liver or kidney cancer. Both conserved end residues are part of each CDR3.

J	V	length	CDR3
TRBJ2-6	TRBV9	18	CASSPILAGHSGANVLTF
TRBJ1-4	TRBV7-9	12	CASSSVGEKLFF
TRBJ2-3	TRBV10-3	11	CAISPRDHQYF
TRBJ2-1	TRBV7-2	14	CASSLPPADNEQFF
TRBJ1-1	TRBV28	11	CASLHQDEAFF
TRBJ1-2	TRBV29-1	12	CSGPDGGGGYTF
TRBJ2-2	TRBV10-3	19	CPRRRRGLAGPLCTGELFF
TRBJ2-3	TRBV7-9	14	CASSFVPPPDTQYF
TRBJ2-2	TRBV27	15	CARRTAAPNTGELFF
TRBJ2-1	TRBV5-1	16	CASSLPTTSGHNEQFF
TRBJ2-1	TRBV5-1	17	CASSLSGTSGSGGEQFF
TRBJ1-5	TRBV28	16	CASSGPDRRSNQPQHF
TRBJ1-6	TRBV5-4	16	CASSFGQGADNSPLHF
TRBJ2-1	TRBV4-3	13	CASSRREANEQFF
TRBJ2-1	TRBV5-1	13	CASTRLPNNEQFF
TRBJ2-3	TRBV19	17	CASSMAGRGRITDTQYF
TRBJ1-4	TRBV7-9	14	CASSSTGGDEKLFF
TRBJ2-4	TRBV30	13	CACQPGGGNIQYF
TRBJ2-2	TRBV25-1	14	CASSSREDTGELFF
TRBJ2-5	TRBV2	17	CASSEALGGPLRETQYF
TRBJ1-6	TRBV30	14	CAWSSRRPREPLHF
TRBJ2-1	TRBV5-1	15	CASSSGVPSYNEQFF
TRBJ1-1	TRBV6-1	17	CASSASGSIGLGTEAFF
TRBJ2-1	TRBV11-2	16	CASSPLAGLENNEQFF
TRBJ2-2	TRBV28	17	CASSPLPRTGGTGELFF
TRBJ2-7	TRBV13	17	CASSPRPGFTGAYEQYF
TRBJ2-5	TRBV19	14	CASSQRGSQETQYF
TRBJ1-5	TRBV6-4	13	CASSEGWDQPQHF
TRBJ2-2	TRBV5-1	15	CASSRTALNTGELFF
TRBJ1-3	TRBV10-3	14	CAISDPFPGNTIYF
TRBJ1-2	TRBV2	14	CASRATGERYGYTF
TRBJ2-3	TRBV11-2	15	CASSFWVGNRDTQYF
TRBJ1-1	TRBV28	15	CASTHRGERSTEAFF
TRBJ1-1	TRBV5-1	14	CASSLGGVNTEAFF
TRBJ1-5	TRBV6-5	14	CASSPDRGNQPQHF
TRBJ1-4	TRBV11-2	15	CASSLDRVAGEKLFF
TRBJ2-3	TRBV27	13	CASSPPTTDTQYF
TRBJ2-7	TRBV7-8	15	CASSETGTSTYEQYF
TRBJ2-7	TRBV10-3	17	CAISETPGTGDSYEQYF
TRBJ2-3	TRBV11-2	18	CASSLEARGTSSTDTQYF
TRBJ1-1	TRBV27	16	CASSSRTPRGGTEAFF
TRBJ1-4	TRBV5-4	15	CASSFSTGTNGKLFF
TRBJ2-7	TRBV25-1	13	CASSENVAYEQYF
TRBJ2-1	TRBV15	15	CATTGEGRLYNEQFF
TRBJ1-5	TRBV15	14	CATRWGESNQPQHF